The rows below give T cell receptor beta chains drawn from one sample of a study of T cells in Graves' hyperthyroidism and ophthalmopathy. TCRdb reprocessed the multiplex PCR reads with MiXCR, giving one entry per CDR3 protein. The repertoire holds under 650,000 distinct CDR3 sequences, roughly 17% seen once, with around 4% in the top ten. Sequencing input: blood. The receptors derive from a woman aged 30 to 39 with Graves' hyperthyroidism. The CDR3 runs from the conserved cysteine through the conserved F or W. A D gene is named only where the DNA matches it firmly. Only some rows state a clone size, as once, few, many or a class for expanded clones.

TGTGCCAGCAGCTTAGACAGGGGCAATCAGCCCCAGCATTTT	CASSLDRGNQPQHF	14	NA	TRBJ1-5	many	TRBV7-8
TGTGCCAGCAGTCTCCTGGGGGACGGGACTGAAGCTTTCTTT	CASSLLGDGTEAFF	14	NA	TRBJ1-1	few	TRBV27
TGCAGCGTTGAAGGGACAGTTTATAGATCAAATGAGCAGTTCTTC	CSVEGTVYRSNEQFF	15	NA	TRBJ2-1	few	TRBV29-1
TGTGCCAGCAGCTTTTCTCAGGGTAGCAGCACAGATACGCAGTATTTT	CASSFSQGSSTDTQYF	16	NA	TRBJ2-3	NA	TRBV7-3
TGTGCCAGCTCACCACCAAAGGGACAGGGGCAACAGCCCCAGCATTTT	CASSPPKGQGQQPQHF	16	TRBD1	TRBJ1-5	many	TRBV18
TGTGCCAGCAACGAAGCGGGTGCCTACAATGAGCAGTTCTTC	CASNEAGAYNEQFF	14	NA	TRBJ2-1	NA	TRBV9
TGCAGCGTTGAACCCCGGGACAGGTGGGACTTCAATGAGCAGTTCTTC	CSVEPRDRWDFNEQFF	16	TRBD1	TRBJ2-1	many	TRBV29-1
TGTGCCAGCAGCCCCCGCGGCGGGAGTTGGGATGGCTACACCTTC	CASSPRGGSWDGYTF	15	NA	TRBJ1-2	NA	TRBV9
TGTGCCAGCAGCCTTTGGACGGGTCAGCCCCAGCATTTT	CASSLWTGQPQHF	13	NA	TRBJ1-5	many	TRBV7-9
TGTGCTAGTACCCACCCTGGGGGCGCAGAAGAGACCCAGTACTTC	CASTHPGGAEETQYF	15	NA	TRBJ2-5	many	TRBV28
TGTGCCAGCAGTGAACGGAGGGGAGAGACCCAGTACTTC	CASSERRGETQYF	13	NA	TRBJ2-5	many	TRBV2
TGCGCCAGCAGTGAAAGAAGTCGAGATACGCAGTATTTT	CASSERSRDTQYF	13	NA	TRBJ2-3	NA	TRBV10-1
TGTGCCAGTATCACGGGACAGGGAATGAACACTGAAGCTTTCTTT	CASITGQGMNTEAFF	15	TRBD1	TRBJ1-1	few	TRBV19
TGTGCCAGCATCAGTAGCGGGAGGGCCTTGAACGGTCTGACTTACAATGAGCAGTTCTTC	CASISSGRALNGLTYNEQFF	20	TRBD2	TRBJ2-1	many	TRBV27
TGTGCCAGCAGCTTAGACAGGGTCAGCTTCCGTAACTATGGCTACACCTTC	CASSLDRVSFRNYGYTF	17	NA	TRBJ1-2	few	TRBV7-2
TGTGCCAGCAGCGATAGCGGGTCCAGCTCCTACAATGAGCAGTTCTTC	CASSDSGSSSYNEQFF	16	TRBD2	TRBJ2-1	once	TRBV9
TGTGCCAGCAGCAATCGGGGGGGAGGTTACGAGCAGTACTTC	CASSNRGGGYEQYF	14	TRBD2	TRBJ2-7	many	TRBV7-2
TGTGCCAGCTCACCAAATAAGTCCGGAAATACGCAGTATTTT	CASSPNKSGNTQYF	14	NA	TRBJ2-3	NA	TRBV18
TGTGCCAGCAGATCTCCCGGGACAGGGTTCCCCGAGCAGTACTTC	CASRSPGTGFPEQYF	15	TRBD1	TRBJ2-7	many	TRBV6-1
TGTGCCAGCAGTTCCCCGACAGGGGTAAGCACTGAAGCTTTCTTT	CASSSPTGVSTEAFF	15	TRBD1	TRBJ1-1	many	TRBV2
TGTGCCAGCAGCTTAATAGCGGGCAGCTCCTACGAGCAGTACTTC	CASSLIAGSSYEQYF	15	TRBD2	TRBJ2-7	many	TRBV11-2
TGTGCCAGCTCACGGCGGACGGACACCGGGGAGCTGTTTTTT	CASSRRTDTGELFF	14	NA	TRBJ2-2	few	TRBV18
TGTGCCAGCAGGGCCTGGGGAAATGGGAACACTGAAGCTTTCTTT	CASRAWGNGNTEAFF	15	NA	TRBJ1-1	many	TRBV27
TGTGCCAGCAGTGGACAGCCCACTGAAGCTTTCTTT	CASSGQPTEAFF	12	NA	TRBJ1-1	many	TRBV5-5
TGTGCCAGTCAACGGACTCCGCAAGAGACCCAGTACTTC	CASQRTPQETQYF	13	NA	TRBJ2-5	NA	TRBV6-4